One and the same sample provided the 29 T cell receptor beta chains below, sequenced in a study of cytomegalovirus exposure and HLA in healthy donors. The data were produced by immunoSEQ multiplex PCR, yet TCRdb's version contains in-frame clones alone and is incomplete. Of about 90,000 clones in the sample, about four fifths were seen once. Sequences were obtained from PBMCs. These receptors originate from a young woman in good health and CMV-seropositive.

The rearrangement uses TRBV4-1 and TRBJ2-7; TRBD1 matches 7 bases. Losses at the gene ends were 0 bases for V and 1 base for J; bases not matched to a gene: 3. The CDR3 sequence is 15 residues long. Germline V gives CDR1 MGHRA, CDR2 YSYEKL. For the CDR3, the DNA is TGCGCCAGCAGCCAAGATAGGGGGCATTCCTACGAGCAGTACTTC. Its protein is CASSQDRGHSYEQYF.

The gene calls are TRBV6-5 and TRBJ2-2; a possible D gene is TRBD1 (5 bases). The CDR3 length is 15 residues. V was clipped by 2 bases and J by 5 bases, with 12 bases between them. Germline lookup yields CDR1 MNHEY and CDR2 SVGAGI. The CDR3 protein is CASSYQGLITGELFF. The CDR3 bases are TGTGCCAGCAGTTACCAGGGCCTAATAACCGGGGAGCTGTTTTTT.

This sequence joins TRBV4-3 and TRBJ2-1; 9 bases are a match to TRBD2. The CDR3 extends over 16 amino acids. Germline loops: CDR1 LGHNA, CDR2 YSLEER. V trimming: 1 base; J trimming: 3 bases; junction bases outside the gene matches: 4. CDR3 protein: CASSQVSGGDYNEQFF. The DNA of the CDR3 is TGCGCCAGCAGCCAAGTTAGCGGGGGAGACTACAATGAGCAGTTCTTC.

This clone appeared once. This chain joins TRBV9 and TRBJ2-3, with D uncertain. CDR1 and CDR2 from the germline V gene are SGDLS and YYNGEE. V lost 1 base, J lost 3 bases, and 9 bases lay in between. This CDR3 is 14 amino acids long. CDR3 DNA sequence: TGTGCCAGCAGCGTAAATTTTGCGACAGATACGCAGTATTTT. This translates into CASSVNFATDTQYF.

The chain carries TRBV27 and TRBJ2-3; a weak D match, TRBD2 (7 bases). V was clipped by 3 bases and J by 0 bases, with 10 bases between them. Germline loops: CDR1 MNHEY, CDR2 SMNVEV (reference sequence). The CDR3 contains 15 residues. CDR3 sequence: CASSFGGPSTDTQYF. The CDR3 DNA sequence: TGTGCCAGCAGTTTCGGGGGGCCTAGCACAGATACGCAGTATTTT.

The V and J genes are TRBV6-1 and TRBJ1-1; possibly TRBD1 for D (6 bases). The V gene lost 8 bases and the J gene lost 2 bases, with 12 bases spanning the gap. The CDR3 sequence is 13 residues long. CDR1 is MNHNS and CDR2 is SASEGT in the germline V gene. Written as DNA, the CDR3 is TGTGCCAGCCTACGAGGGGGTAACACTGAAGCTTTCTTT. As protein: CASLRGGNTEAFF.

This chain connects TRBV28 to TRBJ2-3; the match to TRBD1 covers 8 bases. This CDR3 contains 16 residues. The V gene's germline CDR1 is MDHEN and CDR2 SYDVKM. The ends lost 0 bases at V and 4 bases at J; junction bases unmatched: 6. CDR3 region: CASSLWTGEISDTQYF. The CDR3 DNA sequence: TGTGCCAGCAGTTTATGGACAGGGGAGATATCAGATACGCAGTATTTT.

The gene calls are TRBV14 and TRBJ2-3; no firm D call. V was trimmed by 1 base and J by 8 bases, leaving 13 bases between them. CDR1 and CDR2 (germline): SGHDN, FVKESK. The CDR3 consists of 14 residues. DNA for the CDR3: TGTGCCAGCAGCCAAGTAGGAGCGCCTGGTACGCAGTATTTT. It codes for CASSQVGAPGTQYF.

This clone was seen a single time. The chain has TRBV6-1 and TRBJ2-7; 8 bases map to TRBD2. From germline, CDR1 is MNHNS and CDR2 SASEGT. The CDR3 spans 15 residues. V shed 0 bases and J 2 bases; nucleotides not matched to a gene: 3. This chain's CDR3 is CASSEALAGTYEQYF. CDR3 coding DNA: TGTGCCAGCAGTGAAGCGTTAGCGGGAACCTACGAGCAGTACTTC.

The V call is TRBV11-2, the J call TRBJ1-6; 8 nucleotides match TRBD1. V was pared by 5 bases and J by 10 bases, with 4 bases of the junction left unmatched. Looked up from germline, CDR1 is SGHAT and CDR2 is FQNNGV. The CDR3 runs 13 residues. The CDR3 region has the DNA TGTGCCAGCAGCACACAGGGGGACTCACCCCTCCACTTT. Encoded protein: CASSTQGDSPLHF.

In DNA form, the CDR3 reads TGTGCCAGCAGGGCACAGGGAAGCAATCAGCCCCAGCATTTT. Its translation: CASRAQGSNQPQHF. The chain is built from TRBV6-5 and TRBJ1-5; D might be TRBD1 (6 bases). With 6 bases removed from V and 1 base from J, the gap between germline ends came to 10 bases. Germline V gives CDR1 MNHEY, CDR2 SVGAGI. This CDR3 is built from 14 residues.

J is TRBJ2-7 and V is TRBV30; TRBD1 is a possible D gene (6 bases). The V gene lost 5 bases and the J gene lost 7 bases, with 18 bases spanning the gap. This CDR3 spans 13 amino acids. Germline assignment: CDR1 GTSNPN and CDR2 SVGIG (reference sequence). Here the CDR3 reads CAWGTSPPREQYF. CDR3 coding DNA: TGTGCCTGGGGGACATCCCCACCGAGGGAGCAGTACTTC.

CDR3 in amino acids: CASSSLAGPNTGELFF. CDR3 in DNA: TGTGCCAGCAGTTCTCTAGCGGGGCCGAACACCGGGGAGCTGTTTTTT. V gene TRBV7-9 combines with J gene TRBJ2-2, with TRBD2 matching 9 bases. Germline CDR1 reads SEHNR; CDR2 reads FQNEAQ (reference sequence). V was pared by 6 bases and J by 0 bases, with 5 bases of the junction left unmatched. This CDR3 has 16 amino acids.

The chain recombines TRBV30 with TRBJ1-3, with TRBD1 matching over 7 bases. The CDR3 loop spans 14 amino acids. Germline-derived CDR1 and CDR2 are GTSNPN and SVGIG (reference sequence). After removal of 5 bases from V and 4 bases from J, the junction contained 8 bases not matched to a gene. The DNA of the CDR3 is TGTGCCTGGGACAGGAACAGGGGCGGAAACACCATATATTTT. It is translated as CAWDRNRGGNTIYF.

This chain links TRBV7-9 with TRBJ2-4; a possible D gene is TRBD1 (6 bases). The CDR3 totals 14 residues. Trimming took off 4 bases at V and 3 bases at J, with 10 bases between the two ends. Germline V gene lookup returns CDR1 SEHNR and CDR2 FQNEAQ (reference sequence). The CDR3 reads CASSSMDSKNIQYF. In nucleotides, the CDR3 is TGTGCCAGCAGCTCAATGGACAGCAAAAACATTCAGTACTTC.

This chain links TRBV28 with TRBJ2-1; D remains ambiguous. V was pared by 5 bases and J by 2 bases, with 7 bases between. The CDR3 spans 13 residues. Looked up from germline, CDR1 is MDHEN and CDR2 is SYDVKM. In DNA, the CDR3 is TGTGCCAGCAGTACTCCGGCCTACAATGAGCAGTTCTTC. It yields the protein CASSTPAYNEQFF.

The chain carries TRBV27 and TRBJ1-3; 8 bases align to TRBD1. This CDR3 comprises 14 residues. The germline gives CDR1 MNHEY, CDR2 SMNVEV (reference sequence). V gave up 5 bases and J gave up 7 bases; unmatched junction bases: 7. The CDR3 bases are TGTGCCAGCAGTGGCTACAGGGGGTCCAACACCATATATTTT. This translates into CASSGYRGSNTIYF.

The chain links TRBV18 to TRBJ1-5; 8 nucleotides match TRBD1. The length of the CDR3 is 17 residues. V trimming: 3 bases; J trimming: 5 bases; junction bases outside the gene matches: 12. Germline V lookup: CDR1 KGHSH, CDR2 LQKENI. CDR3 sequence (DNA): TGTGCCAGCTCACCCCGGACAGGGAACGGTTACGATCAGCCCCAGCATTTT. This translates into CASSPRTGNGYDQPQHF.

CDR3 DNA sequence: TGTGCCAGCAGTGTACGGGACAGGGCCGTCGAGCAGTACTTC. It yields the protein CASSVRDRAVEQYF. This rearrangement joins TRBV2 to TRBJ2-7; 9 nucleotides agree with TRBD1. The germline V gene has CDR1 SNHLY and CDR2 FYNNEI. The CDR3 runs 14 residues. J gave up 6 bases and V 4 bases, and 7 bases lay outside the gene matches.

This sequence joins TRBV27 and TRBJ2-1, with D possibly being TRBD2 (6 bases). Germline V gene data show CDR1 as MNHEY and CDR2 as SMNVEV (reference sequence). CDR3 length equals 11 residues. V was trimmed by 7 bases and J by 8 bases, leaving 9 bases between them. Written as DNA, the CDR3 is TGTGCCAGCACGGAGCGGGATGAGCAGTTCTTC. It yields the protein CASTERDEQFF.

The gene calls are TRBV30 and TRBJ2-1, with 9 bases matching TRBD2. The CDR3 is made up of 17 amino acids. V lost 2 bases and J lost 2; bases outside the gene matches: 10. Per germline, CDR1 GTSNPN and CDR2 SVGIG (reference sequence). CDR3 coding DNA: TGTGCCTGGAGTTTAAGAACTAGCGGGCGTACCTACAATGAGCAGTTCTTC. Amino acid sequence: CAWSLRTSGRTYNEQFF.

This clone was seen more than once but under ten times. The rearrangement uses TRBV5-4 and TRBJ1-2; 9 nucleotides match TRBD1. Germline CDR1 is SGHNT and CDR2 is YYREEE (reference sequence). This CDR3 comprises 14 residues. The V segment lost 4 bases and the J segment 5 bases; nucleotides outside the gene matches: 6. CDR3 nucleotides: TGTGCCAGCAGCACGACAGGGGGTTTGTATGGCTACACCTTC. Translating gives CASSTTGGLYGYTF.

The genes are TRBV28 and TRBJ1-2, with D possibly TRBD1 on 5 matching bases. Trimming removed 5 bases at V and 0 bases at J, with 16 bases between. Germline CDR1 reads MDHEN; CDR2 reads SYDVKM. This CDR3 has 16 residues. The CDR3 DNA follows: TGTGCCAGCAGTAACGACGGGGGTTTAACTAACTATGGCTACACCTTC. Encoded protein: CASSNDGGLTNYGYTF.

Regarding this clone: Other DNA sequences of this sample code for an identical CDR3. The genes are TRBV9 and TRBJ2-2, with TRBD1 matching over 9 bases. This CDR3 has 16 amino acids. Germline CDR1 SGDLS, CDR2 YYNGEE. After removal of 4 bases from V and 4 bases from J, the junction contained 8 bases not matched to a gene. The CDR3 loop reads CASSSRQGGSTGELFF. The CDR3, as DNA: TGTGCCAGCAGCTCCCGACAGGGGGGGTCCACCGGGGAGCTGTTTTTT.

This clone appeared a single time. The rearrangement uses TRBV5-1 and TRBJ1-4; D gene ambiguous. Trimming removed 0 bases at V and 7 bases at J, with 13 bases between. The length of the CDR3 is 15 residues. CDR1 and CDR2 (germline): SGHRS, YFSETQ. CDR3 sequence (DNA): TGCGCCAGCAGCTTGGGAACCGGGAGAGGTGAAAAACTGTTTTTT. Encoded protein: CASSLGTGRGEKLFF.

The CDR3 bases are TGTGCCAGCAGCGGACTGTCCTACGAGCAGTACTTC. It is translated as CASSGLSYEQYF. The V call is TRBV6-5, the J call TRBJ2-7, with D perhaps TRBD2 (5 bases). Trimming removed 6 bases from V and 1 base from J, with 7 bases in between. The CDR3 is 12 amino acids. The germline V gene has CDR1 MNHEY and CDR2 SVGAGI.

The V gene is TRBV7-6, the J gene TRBJ1-5; TRBD1 aligns across 7 bases. This CDR3 comprises 15 residues. The trim removed 5 bases at V and 3 bases at J, leaving 7 bases unmatched. Per germline, CDR1 SGHVS and CDR2 FNYEAQ. CDR3 DNA: TGTGCCAGCAGCCCCGGGACAGCTCACAATCAGCCCCAGCATTTT. Translated, it gives CASSPGTAHNQPQHF.

The chain uses TRBV7-7 and TRBJ2-5; TRBD1 aligns across 7 bases. The CDR3 loop spans 14 amino acids. The junction had 1 base not matched to a gene; V was cut back by 1 base and J by 2 bases. The germline V gene has CDR1 SSHAT and CDR2 FNYEAQ (reference sequence). DNA for the CDR3: TGTGCCAGCAGCTTAGGGGGACAGCAAGAGACCCAGTACTTC. The encoded protein is CASSLGGQQETQYF.

This chain connects TRBV19 to TRBJ1-1, with D possibly matching TRBD1 (6 bases). The CDR3 consists of 17 residues. The V gene's germline CDR1 is LNHDA and CDR2 SQIVND (reference sequence). V was pared by 7 bases and J by 1 base, with 22 bases between. In DNA form, the CDR3 reads TGTGCCAGTAATAACCCAGGGAAGGGGGACCCGAACACTGAAGCTTTCTTT. Protein product: CASNNPGKGDPNTEAFF.